These 14 T cell receptor beta chains share one sample of origin, sequenced in a study of cytomegalovirus exposure and HLA in healthy donors. The PCR contained 60 Vbeta and 13 Jbeta primers. Assay used: immunoSEQ multiplex PCR; TCRdb lists only in-frame clones, some missing. The table records about 150,000 clones, roughly 75% of them present only once. Sequenced material: PBMCs. These receptors all stem from a man between 18 and 29 years old in good health and CMV-seronegative.

The chain couples TRBV5-6 to TRBJ2-1, with a weak D call TRBD1 (6 bases). The germline V gene encodes CDR1 SGHDT and CDR2 YYEEEE. Trimming removed 5 bases from V and 6 bases from J, with 18 bases in between. CDR3 length: 15 amino acids. The CDR3 reads CASRVTTGSGNEQFF. Written as DNA, the CDR3 is TGTGCCAGCAGGGTGACCACAGGGAGCGGCAATGAGCAGTTCTTC.

V gene TRBV5-4 combines with J gene TRBJ1-3; TRBD1 matches 8 bases. V shed 2 bases, J shed 0 bases, and the junction held 7 bases outside the gene matches. From germline, CDR1 is SGHNT and CDR2 YYREEE (reference sequence). This CDR3 comprises 17 residues. CDR3 bases: TGTGCCAGCAGCTTCGGTGGGGGACAGGCCTCTGGAAACACCATATATTTT. It encodes CASSFGGGQASGNTIYF.

The chain employs TRBV9 and TRBJ2-7, with TRBD2 identical over 7 bases. CDR1 and CDR2 (germline): SGDLS, YYNGEE. The CDR3 totals 14 residues. With 4 bases clipped from V and 2 bases from J, the junction kept 6 bases outside the gene matches. The CDR3 loop reads CASSPSGLTYEQYF. The CDR3, as DNA: TGTGCCAGCAGCCCTAGCGGCCTTACCTACGAGCAGTACTTC.

The V gene is TRBV6-5, the J gene TRBJ1-2, with 7 bases aligning to TRBD1. The CDR3 has 15 amino acids. The V gene end was trimmed by 0 bases and the J gene end by 3 bases; junction bases not matched to a gene: 4. Germline V gene sequence: CDR1 MNHEY, CDR2 SVGAGI. The CDR3 coding sequence is TGTGCCAGCAGTTACTCCCGGGACAGCTACTATGGCTACACCTTC. Amino acids: CASSYSRDSYYGYTF.

The chain combines TRBV5-1 with TRBJ1-2; D ambiguous. The CDR3 runs 14 residues. Between the trimmed V and J ends, which lost 0 bases and 8 bases, there was a span of 14 bases. Germline CDR1 SGHRS, CDR2 YFSETQ. CDR3 region: CASSLAQGRGGYTF. Here the CDR3 DNA reads TGCGCCAGCAGCTTGGCGCAAGGCAGAGGGGGCTACACCTTC.

The chain is built from TRBV19 and TRBJ1-1, with D tentatively TRBD1 (5 bases). Trimming removed 1 base from V and 1 base from J, with 10 bases in between. The CDR3 totals 15 residues. The germline V gene encodes CDR1 LNHDA and CDR2 SQIVND (reference sequence). The CDR3 DNA reads as TGTGCCAGTAGTATAGGGGGCAGGAAGAACACTGAAGCTTTCTTT. It yields the protein CASSIGGRKNTEAFF. The whole variable domain, remainder taken from reference TRBV19 and TRBJ1-1, is DGGITQSPKYLFRKEGQNVTLSCEQNLNHDAMYWYRQDPGQGLRLIYYSQIVNDFQKGDIAEGYSVSREKKESFPLTVTSAQKNPTAFYLCASSIGGRKNTEAFFGQGTRLTVV.

V is TRBV19 and J is TRBJ1-2, with 7 bases identical to TRBD1. Germline values: CDR1 LNHDA, CDR2 SQIVND (reference sequence). The CDR3 covers 15 residues. Trimming took 0 bases from V and 4 from J; bases not matched to a gene: 5. Written as DNA, the CDR3 is TGTGCCAGTAGTATAGATCGTGGGACAGCCTATGGCTACACCTTC. Amino acid sequence: CASSIDRGTAYGYTF. Drawing the rest from reference TRBV19 and TRBJ1-2, the complete variable domain is DGGITQSPKYLFRKEGQNVTLSCEQNLNHDAMYWYRQDPGQGLRLIYYSQIVNDFQKGDIAEGYSVSREKKESFPLTVTSAQKNPTAFYLCASSIDRGTAYGYTFGSGTRLTVV.

This clone was observed a few times. The chain combines TRBV2 with TRBJ1-4; D not certain. The germline CDR1 and CDR2 sequences are SNHLY and FYNNEI. The CDR3 is 13 residues long. V gave up 8 bases and J gave up 4 bases, with 11 bases separating them. The chain's CDR3 is CASSRAHNEKLFF. CDR3 DNA: TGTGCCAGCTCGAGAGCCCATAATGAAAAACTGTTTTTT.

This sequence joins TRBV18 and TRBJ2-1; 12 bases fit TRBD2. Germline CDR1 reads KGHSH; CDR2 reads LQKENI. There are 16 residues in the CDR3. V gave up 3 bases and J gave up 8 bases; unmatched junction bases: 8. In DNA form, the CDR3 reads TGTGCCAGCTCACCTCGCGGACTAGCGGGGAGCGATGAGCAGTTCTTC. Its translation: CASSPRGLAGSDEQFF. The complete variable domain, with remaining parts taken from reference TRBV18 and TRBJ2-1, reads NAGVMQNPRHLVRRRGQEARLRCSPMKGHSHVYWYRQLPEEGLKFMVYLQKENIIDESGMPKERFSAEFPKEGPSILRIQQVVRGDSAAYFCASSPRGLAGSDEQFFGPGTRLTVL.

The chain uses TRBV5-4 and TRBJ2-2; perhaps TRBD2 as D (5 bases). Germline lookup yields CDR1 SGHNT and CDR2 YYREEE (reference sequence). Trimming removed 2 bases from V and 4 bases from J, with 12 bases in between. There are 15 residues in the CDR3. The CDR3 sequence: CASSFGGEGTGELFF. The CDR3 DNA reads as TGTGCCAGCAGCTTTGGTGGAGAGGGCACCGGGGAGCTGTTTTTT.

This chain joins TRBV2 and TRBJ1-5, with D perhaps matching TRBD1 (6 bases). V lost 1 base and J lost 7, with 8 bases in between. The CDR3 totals 13 residues. Germline CDR1 and CDR2: SNHLY and FYNNEI. The CDR3, as DNA: TGTGCCAGCAGTGAAGAACAGGGCCAGCCCCAGCATTTT. Encoded protein: CASSEEQGQPQHF.

This clone was seen only once. The chain carries TRBV27 and TRBJ2-5, with 9 positions matching TRBD1. The DNA matches TRBJ2-7 better at its end, which makes the J call doubtful. The CDR3 loop spans 14 amino acids. The V gene's germline CDR1 is MNHEY and CDR2 SMNVEV (reference sequence). Here the CDR3 reads CASSFGTGNGEQYF. The CDR3 coding sequence is TGTGCCAGCAGTTTTGGGACAGGGAACGGCGAGCAGTACTTC.

The J gene is TRBJ2-3, the V gene TRBV27, with 10 bases that match TRBD2. The CDR3 consists of 14 residues. The V gene's germline CDR1 is MNHEY and CDR2 SMNVEV (reference sequence). CDR3 sequence (DNA): TGTGCGTCGGGACTAGCGCTTAGCACAGATACGCAGTATTTT. Translation gives CASGLALSTDTQYF.

This chain links TRBV25-1 with TRBJ1-1; D is perhaps TRBD1 (6 bases). Trimming removed 3 bases at V and 4 bases at J, with 15 bases between. CDR1 MGHDK and CDR2 SYGVNS come from the germline V gene. There are 15 residues in the CDR3. The CDR3 DNA is TGTGCCAGCAGTGAGGGGGCGCATCCTCTCACTGAAGCTTTCTTT. Protein sequence: CASSEGAHPLTEAFF.